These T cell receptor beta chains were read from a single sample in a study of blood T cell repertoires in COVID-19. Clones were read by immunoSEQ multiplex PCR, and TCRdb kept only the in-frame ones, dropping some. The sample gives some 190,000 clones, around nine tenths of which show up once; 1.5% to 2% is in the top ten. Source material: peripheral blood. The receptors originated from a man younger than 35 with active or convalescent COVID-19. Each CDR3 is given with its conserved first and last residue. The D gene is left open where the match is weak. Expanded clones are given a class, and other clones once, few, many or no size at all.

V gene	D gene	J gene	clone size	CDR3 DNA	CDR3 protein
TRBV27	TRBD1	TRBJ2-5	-	TGTGCCAGCAGTTTACGACAGGGTGGTCGGGAAGAGACCCAGTACTTC	CASSLRQGGREETQYF
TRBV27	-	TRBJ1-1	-	TGTGCCAGCAGTTTATCGTTCAGAAACACTGAAGCTTTCTTT	CASSLSFRNTEAFF
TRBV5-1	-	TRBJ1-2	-	TGCGCCAGCAGCTTGGCGGGGGATGGCTACACCTTC	CASSLAGDGYTF
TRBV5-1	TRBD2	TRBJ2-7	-	TGCGCCAGCAGCTTGACGGGACGACTAGCGGGAGGGAGCTCCTACGAGCAGTACTTC	CASSLTGRLAGGSSYEQYF
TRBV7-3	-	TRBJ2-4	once	TGTGCCAGCAGCTTAGGGGGGTCCCAAAACATTCAGTACTTC	CASSLGGSQNIQYF
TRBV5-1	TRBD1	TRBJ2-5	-	TGCGCCAGCAGCCAGGGACAGGTGGAGGAGTCCCAGTACTTC	CASSQGQVEESQYF
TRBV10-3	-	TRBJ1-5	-	TGTGCCATCAGTGAGTTGGCAGTGAATCAGCCCCAGCATTTT	CAISELAVNQPQHF
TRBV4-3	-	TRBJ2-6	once	TGCGCCAGCAGCCTCTATCGAGGCAGGACTTCTGGGGCCAACGTCCTGACTTTC	CASSLYRGRTSGANVLTF
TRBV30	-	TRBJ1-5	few	TGTGCCTGGAGTTCGACGACAGTCAATCAGCCCCAGCATTTT	CAWSSTTVNQPQHF
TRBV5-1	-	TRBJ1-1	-	TGCGCCAGCAGTGAGAGGTCTCGAAACACTGAAGCTTTCTTT	CASSERSRNTEAFF
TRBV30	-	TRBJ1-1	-	TGTGCCTGGAGTGTTACAGGGTTCACTGAAGCTTTCTTT	CAWSVTGFTEAFF
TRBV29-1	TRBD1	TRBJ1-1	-	TGCAGCGTTGAAGCCCTGGACAGGGGATCCACTGAAGCTTTCTTT	CSVEALDRGSTEAFF